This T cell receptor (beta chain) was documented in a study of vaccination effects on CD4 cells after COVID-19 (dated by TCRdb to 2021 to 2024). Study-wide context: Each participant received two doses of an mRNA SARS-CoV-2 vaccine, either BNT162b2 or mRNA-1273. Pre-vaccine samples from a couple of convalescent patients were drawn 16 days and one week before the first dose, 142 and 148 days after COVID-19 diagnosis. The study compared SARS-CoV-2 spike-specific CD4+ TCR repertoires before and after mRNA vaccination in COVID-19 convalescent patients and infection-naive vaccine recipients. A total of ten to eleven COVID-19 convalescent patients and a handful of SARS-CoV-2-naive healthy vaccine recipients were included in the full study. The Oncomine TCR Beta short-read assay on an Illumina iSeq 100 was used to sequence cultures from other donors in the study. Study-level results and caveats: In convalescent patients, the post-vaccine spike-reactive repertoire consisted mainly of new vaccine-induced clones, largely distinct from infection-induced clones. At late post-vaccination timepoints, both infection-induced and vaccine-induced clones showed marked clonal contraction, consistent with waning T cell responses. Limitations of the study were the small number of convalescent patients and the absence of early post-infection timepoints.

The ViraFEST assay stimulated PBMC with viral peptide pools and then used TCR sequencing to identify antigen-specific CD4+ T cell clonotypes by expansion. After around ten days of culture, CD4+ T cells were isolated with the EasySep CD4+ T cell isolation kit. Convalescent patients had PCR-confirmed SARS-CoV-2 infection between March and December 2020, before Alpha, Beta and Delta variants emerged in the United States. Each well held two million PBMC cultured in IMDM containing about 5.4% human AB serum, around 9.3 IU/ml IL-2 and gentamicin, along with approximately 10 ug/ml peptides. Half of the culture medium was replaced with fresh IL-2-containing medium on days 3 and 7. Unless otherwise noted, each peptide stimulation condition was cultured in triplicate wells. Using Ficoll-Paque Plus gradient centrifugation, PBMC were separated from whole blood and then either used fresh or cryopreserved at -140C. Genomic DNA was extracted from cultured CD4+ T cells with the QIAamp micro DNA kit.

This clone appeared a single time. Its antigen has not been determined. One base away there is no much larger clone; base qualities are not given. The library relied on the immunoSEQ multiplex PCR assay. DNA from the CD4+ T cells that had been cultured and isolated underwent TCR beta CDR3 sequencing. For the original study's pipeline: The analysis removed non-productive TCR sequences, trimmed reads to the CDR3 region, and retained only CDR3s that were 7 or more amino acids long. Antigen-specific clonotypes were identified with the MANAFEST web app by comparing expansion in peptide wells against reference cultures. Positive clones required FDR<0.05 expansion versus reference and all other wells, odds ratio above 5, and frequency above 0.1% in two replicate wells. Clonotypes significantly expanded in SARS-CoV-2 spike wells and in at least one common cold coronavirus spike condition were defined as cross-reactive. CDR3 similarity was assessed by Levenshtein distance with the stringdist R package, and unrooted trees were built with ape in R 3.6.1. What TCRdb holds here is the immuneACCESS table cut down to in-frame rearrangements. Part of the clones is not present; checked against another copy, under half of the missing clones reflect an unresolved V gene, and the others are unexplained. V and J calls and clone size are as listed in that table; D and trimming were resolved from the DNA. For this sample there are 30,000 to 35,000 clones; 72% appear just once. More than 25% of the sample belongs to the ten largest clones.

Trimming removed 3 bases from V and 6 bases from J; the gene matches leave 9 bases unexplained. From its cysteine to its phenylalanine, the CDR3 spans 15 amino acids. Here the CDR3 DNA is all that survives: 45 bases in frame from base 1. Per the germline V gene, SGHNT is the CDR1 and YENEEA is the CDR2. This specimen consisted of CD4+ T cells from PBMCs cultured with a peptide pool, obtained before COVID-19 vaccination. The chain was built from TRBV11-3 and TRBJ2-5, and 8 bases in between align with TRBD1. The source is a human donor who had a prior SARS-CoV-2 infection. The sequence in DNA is TGTGCCAGCAGCTTCGAGACAGGGGACATACAGACCCAGTACTTC. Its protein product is CASSFETGDIQTQYF.